One sample yielded the 17 T cell receptor beta chains listed below, sequenced in a study of blood T cell repertoires in COVID-19. Sequencing was performed with immunoSEQ multiplex PCR; in TCRdb, only in-frame clones are kept and a portion is missing. The sample contains 35,000 to 45,000 clones, about 86% of which appear only once. Sequenced input: peripheral blood. These receptors came from a man aged 35 to 55 with active COVID-19.

This clone is a singleton in its sample. The V call is TRBV9, the J call TRBJ2-1; D gene unclear. Germline CDR1 and CDR2: SGDLS and YYNGEE. The V end lost 3 bases, the J end lost 1 base, and 17 bases lay between the germline ends. This CDR3 region has 17 residues. CDR3 loop: CASSARRLARSYNEQFF. The CDR3 nucleotides are TGTGCCAGCAGCGCGCGAAGACTCGCCAGATCCTACAATGAGCAGTTCTTC. Looking up the rest from reference TRBV9 and TRBJ2-1 gives the full variable domain: DSGVTQTPKHLITATGQRVTLRCSPRSGDLSVYWYQQSLDQGLQFLIQYYNGEERAKGNILERFSAQQFPDLHSELNLSSLELGDSALYFCASSARRLARSYNEQFFGPGTRLTVL.

This chain joins TRBV5-1 and TRBJ1-6; TRBD1 agrees at 7 bases. V dropped 4 bases and J dropped 9; count of bases not matched to a gene: 4. The CDR3 loop spans 13 amino acids. Germline-derived CDR1 and CDR2 are SGHRS and YFSETQ. The DNA of the CDR3 is TGCGCCAGCAGCCCGGCAGGGGGTTCACCCCTCCACTTT. Protein sequence: CASSPAGGSPLHF. The full variable domain, its missing parts supplied by reference TRBV5-1 and TRBJ1-6, is KAGVTQTPRYLIKTRGQQVTLSCSPISGHRSVSWYQQTPGQGLQFLFEYFSETQRNKGNFPGRFSGRQFSNSRSEMNVSTLELGDSALYLCASSPAGGSPLHFGNGTRLTVT.

The chain links TRBV5-1 to TRBJ2-3; weak D call: TRBD1 (6 bases). Between the trimmed V and J ends, which lost 7 bases and 2 bases, there was a span of 20 bases. This CDR3 contains 16 residues. Per the germline V gene, CDR1 is SGHRS and CDR2 is YFSETQ. The CDR3 DNA is TGCGCCAGCCGTCTCGGGACACCGGGTATCACAGATACGCAGTATTTT. This translates into CASRLGTPGITDTQYF.

This chain uses TRBV20-1 with TRBJ1-1; D not resolved. Trimming took off 4 bases at V and 5 bases at J, with 8 bases between the two ends. The germline gives CDR1 DFQATT, CDR2 SNEGSKA (reference sequence). The length of the CDR3 is 11 residues. The CDR3 sequence is CSATTRTEAFF. The CDR3 DNA follows: TGCAGTGCTACTACCCGGACTGAAGCTTTCTTT.

This clone was seen once. V usage is TRBV2 and J usage is TRBJ1-2, with a tentative D call TRBD1 (5 bases). The germline CDR1 and CDR2 sequences are SNHLY and FYNNEI. This CDR3 has 13 amino acids. V shed 2 bases and J shed 8 bases, with 12 bases lying between them. The chain's CDR3 is CASSESGRQGYTF. Here the CDR3 DNA reads TGTGCCAGCAGTGAATCAGGGCGCCAAGGCTACACCTTC.

This chain connects TRBV5-4 to TRBJ2-7; 9 bases match TRBD1. Germline V gives CDR1 SGHNT, CDR2 YYREEE (reference sequence). The CDR3 is 14 residues long. The ends lost 4 bases at V and 2 bases at J; junction bases unmatched: 4. The CDR3 sequence is CASSVGQGPYEQYF. Written as DNA, the CDR3 is TGTGCCAGCAGCGTAGGACAGGGGCCCTACGAGCAGTACTTC. Full variable domain (remainder filled in from reference TRBV5-4 and TRBJ2-7): ETGVTQSPTHLIKTRGQQVTLRCSSQSGHNTVSWYQQALGQGPQFIFQYYREEENGRGNFPPRFSGLQFPNYSSELNVNALELDDSALYLCASSVGQGPYEQYFGPGTRLTVT.

The V and J genes are TRBV2 and TRBJ1-2; D not resolved. Germline CDR1 SNHLY, CDR2 FYNNEI. CDR3 length: 10 residues. V lost 5 bases and J 7 bases, leaving 5 bases between the germline ends. The CDR3: CASSRLGYTF. CDR3 nucleotide sequence: TGTGCCAGCAGTCGACTTGGCTACACCTTC. The variable domain in full, with the rest retrieved from reference TRBV2 and TRBJ1-2, is EPEVTQTPSHQVTQMGQEVILRCVPISNHLYFYWYRQILGQKVEFLVSFYNNEISEKSEIFDDQFSVERPDGSNFTLKIRSTKLEDSAMYFCASSRLGYTFGSGTRLTVV.

In its sample, this clone was seen once. J is TRBJ2-5 and V is TRBV2; D may be TRBD2 (7 bases). The V and J ends lost 6 bases and 1 base respectively, with 18 bases between them. This CDR3 is built from 16 residues. In germline, CDR1 is SNHLY, CDR2 FYNNEI. Here the CDR3 reads CASSQGTGGAQETQYF. DNA for the CDR3: TGTGCCAGCAGCCAGGGGACGGGAGGCGCCCAAGAGACCCAGTACTTC.

V and J are TRBV30 and TRBJ2-7, with TRBD1 matching over 9 bases. CDR3 length equals 13 residues. Unmatched junction bases numbered 4, after V lost 6 bases and J lost 1 base. Germline V lookup: CDR1 GTSNPN, CDR2 SVGIG (reference sequence). CDR3 bases: TGTGCCTGTGGCGGGACAGGGTCCTACGAGCAGTACTTC. Its protein product is CACGGTGSYEQYF. Complete variable domain (other parts from reference TRBV30 and TRBJ2-7): SQTIHQWPATLVQPVGSPLSLECTVEGTSNPNLYWYRQAAGRGLQLLFYSVGIGQISSEVPQNLSASRPQDRQFILSSKKLLLSDSGFYLCACGGTGSYEQYFGPGTRLTVT.

The chain joins TRBV4-1 to TRBJ1-5, with 8 bases that match TRBD1. CDR3 length: 14 amino acids. Germline CDR1 and CDR2: MGHRA and YSYEKL. The V and J ends lost 5 bases and 1 base, in that order; junction bases with no gene match: 1. The CDR3 bases are TGCGCCAGCAGCAGGACAGGGAGCAATCAGCCCCAGCATTTT. This gives the protein CASSRTGSNQPQHF.

This chain uses TRBV6-4 with TRBJ2-3, with unresolved D. V lost 2 bases and J 6 bases, leaving 15 bases between the germline ends. CDR1 and CDR2 from the germline V gene are MRHNA and SNTAGT. This CDR3 is built from 15 residues. The CDR3 DNA follows: TGTGCCAGCAGTGACGGCGCGGTCCTCCGGGATACGCAGTATTTT. It translates to CASSDGAVLRDTQYF.

The chain is built from TRBV7-3 and TRBJ2-1; TRBD2 matches at 9 bases. Looked up from germline, CDR1 is SGHTA and CDR2 is FQGTGA. The CDR3 runs 15 residues. The junction had 8 bases not matched to a gene; V was cut back by 4 bases and J by 7 bases. The CDR3 is CASSSLAGAGNEQFF. In DNA, the CDR3 is TGTGCCAGCAGCTCCTTAGCGGGAGCAGGGAATGAGCAGTTCTTC.

The chain combines TRBV6-4 with TRBJ1-2, with TRBD1 identical over 9 bases. The CDR3 covers 15 residues. Trimming took 3 bases from V and 2 from J; bases not matched to a gene: 4. The germline CDR1 and CDR2 sequences are MRHNA and SNTAGT. The CDR3, as DNA: TGTGCCAGCAGTGAAGGACAGGGGATAAACTATGGCTACACCTTC. Protein product: CASSEGQGINYGYTF.

V and J are TRBV24-1 and TRBJ2-2; 8 bases match TRBD1. Germline CDR1 KGHDR, CDR2 SFDVKD. Trimming took 5 bases from V and 1 from J; bases not matched to a gene: 5. The CDR3 runs 16 residues. The DNA for the CDR3 is TGTGCCACCAGTGGGGGAACAGGGGGGAACACCGGGGAGCTGTTTTTT. Translation: CATSGGTGGNTGELFF.

This rearrangement joins TRBV5-6 to TRBJ2-7, with a possible D match to TRBD1 (5 bases). There are 15 residues in the CDR3. The V and J ends lost 0 bases and 2 bases respectively, with 12 bases between them. Per germline, CDR1 SGHDT and CDR2 YYEEEE. In DNA, the CDR3 is TGTGCCAGCAGCTTGGGGGCAGGGCTTACCTACGAGCAGTACTTC. This sequence encodes CASSLGAGLTYEQYF.

The V call is TRBV12-3 or TRBV12-4, the J call TRBJ1-1, with D possibly being TRBD1 (5 bases). V lost 5 bases to trimming and J lost 5 bases, with 12 bases between them. The CDR3 runs to 13 residues. The DNA of the CDR3 is TGTGCCAGCAGTACGGGGGGTCGAACTGAAGCTTTCTTT. Protein product: CASSTGGRTEAFF.

The chain couples TRBV4-2 to TRBJ2-1; maybe TRBD2 (5 bases). The V gene lost 1 base and the J gene lost 3 bases, with 10 bases spanning the gap. CDR1 and CDR2 (germline): LGHNA, YNFKEQ. This CDR3 spans 15 amino acids. CDR3 amino acids: CASSQVERLYNEQFF. CDR3 coding DNA: TGTGCCAGCAGCCAAGTGGAGCGGCTCTACAATGAGCAGTTCTTC.